Reported below is one T cell receptor (beta chain). What it binds is not known. This sample is drawn from a study of cytomegalovirus exposure and HLA in healthy donors. Primers: 60 Vbeta forward and 13 Jbeta reverse. TCRdb keeps only in-frame clones here, not all; method: immunoSEQ multiplex PCR. Counted here are more than 85,000 clones, less than 85% occurring once; the ten biggest clones make up roughly 13%. J was trimmed by 0 bases and V by 11 bases; bases with no gene match: 7. CDR1 is MDHEN, CDR2 SYDVKM, per germline. The CDR3 consists of 14 residues. Findings and caveats of the study: Prior analysis indicated that the majority of TCR beta V segments exhibited productivity approximately 87% or approximately 30% of the time. Available immune exposure information was restricted to CMV serostatus only.

Sequenced: PBMCs. The TCR was taken from a man aged 30 to 45 in good health and CMV-seropositive. This chain links TRBV28 with TRBJ1-2; 9 bases line up with TRBD1. CDR3 sequence: CALRRQGANYGYTF. The CDR3 coding sequence is TGTGCCCTCAGGAGACAGGGGGCTAACTATGGCTACACCTTC.